The 24 T cell receptor beta chains presented below share a single source sample, sequenced in a study of T cell repertoires in cytomegalovirus infection. In TCRdb, the reads were re-called with MiXCR into one record per CDR3 protein. Of around 530,000 distinct CDR3 sequences listed, 16% were seen once; the top ten hold around 25%. Sample: CD8+ T cells from PBMCs. These receptors originate from a human donor in good health (CMV status not recorded). Some clones in this sample may be carry-over from other donors' samples.

This clonotype occurred a few times. As DNA, the CDR3 is TGCAGTGCTAGTGAAGTGGGGCGCGGAACTGAAGCTTTCTTT. Translated: CSASEVGRGTEAFF. The chain recombines TRBV20-1 with TRBJ1-1; TRBD1 might be the D (5 bases). V was trimmed by 3 bases and J by 5 bases, leaving 16 bases between them. There are 14 residues in the CDR3. The germline V gene encodes CDR1 DFQATT and CDR2 SNEGSKA (reference sequence).

The table lists this clonotype with a few counts. V gene TRBV4-1 combines with J gene TRBJ2-2; TRBD1 matches 10 bases. V lost 3 bases to trimming and J lost 3 bases; unmatched junction nucleotides: 7. CDR3 length: 17 residues. Germline values: CDR1 MGHRA, CDR2 YSYEKL. The CDR3 DNA is TGCGCCAGCAGCCATTCCGGGACAGGGGTCTACACCGGGGAGCTGTTTTTT. As protein: CASSHSGTGVYTGELFF.

This clonotype has ten or more counts. The rearrangement uses TRBV28 and TRBJ2-1, with a tentative D call TRBD2 (6 bases). V gave up 3 bases and J gave up 7 bases, with 10 bases separating them. The CDR3 runs 13 residues. The germline gives CDR1 MDHEN, CDR2 SYDVKM. The CDR3 region is CASSFGAGNEQFF. Here the CDR3 DNA reads TGTGCCAGCAGTTTTGGAGCGGGTAATGAGCAGTTCTTC.

In its sample, this clonotype was seen many times. V and J are TRBV19 and TRBJ2-7; 15 bases map to TRBD2. From germline, CDR1 is LNHDA and CDR2 SQIVND (reference sequence). With 3 bases clipped from V and 5 bases from J, the junction kept 5 bases outside the gene matches. The CDR3 spans 16 residues. Here the CDR3 DNA reads TGTGCCAGTAGTATCGGGACTAGCGGGAGGAGCCACGAGCAGTACTTC. Translated: CASSIGTSGRSHEQYF.

This clonotype occurred a few times. The V gene is TRBV10-3, the J gene TRBJ2-5; D possibly matches TRBD1 or TRBD2 (5 bases each). V was clipped by 6 bases and J by 2 bases, with 10 bases between them. The germline gives CDR1 ENHRY, CDR2 SYGVKD. This CDR3 contains 13 residues. CDR3 in DNA: TGTGCCATCAGGGGGGACCTTCAAGAGACCCAGTACTTC. Its translation: CAIRGDLQETQYF.

The chain uses TRBV15 and TRBJ2-7, with 11 bases that match TRBD2. CDR1 and CDR2 from the germline V gene are LNHNV and YYDKDF (reference sequence). The CDR3 runs to 16 residues. V trimming: 5 bases; J trimming: 2 bases; junction bases outside the gene matches: 8. The CDR3 nucleotides are TGTGCCACCAGCCCGATGGCGGGACTAGCGGCCTACGAGCAGTACTTC. As protein: CATSPMAGLAAYEQYF.

The table lists this clonotype with many counts. This chain uses TRBV29-1 with TRBJ2-7; D ambiguous. Trimming shortened V by 1 base and J by 3 bases, and 10 bases separated the two germline ends. Germline assignment: CDR1 SQVTM and CDR2 ANQGSEA. CDR3 length: 13 residues. The CDR3 spells CSVEGNTDYEQYF. The CDR3 DNA reads as TGCAGCGTTGAAGGTAATACAGACTACGAGCAGTACTTC.

Only a few counts were recorded for this clonotype. This chain uses TRBV5-6 with TRBJ1-4; 10 nucleotides line up with TRBD1. CDR1 and CDR2 from the germline V gene are SGHDT and YYEEEE. The CDR3 spans 18 residues. V dropped 4 bases and J dropped 0; count of bases not matched to a gene: 9. The CDR3 here is CASSTGQGDLATNEKLFF. The CDR3 DNA sequence: TGTGCCAGCAGCACCGGACAGGGGGATCTTGCAACTAATGAAAAACTGTTTTTT.

This clonotype has ten or more counts. The chain combines TRBV11-2 with TRBJ2-1; D gene unclear. Per germline, CDR1 SGHAT and CDR2 FQNNGV. CDR3 length: 16 residues. Between the trimmed V and J ends, which lost 0 bases and 0 bases, there was a span of 9 bases. The CDR3 region has the DNA TGTGCCAGCAGCTTAGATTACCGAAGCTCCTACAATGAGCAGTTCTTC. Its translation is CASSLDYRSSYNEQFF.

About this clonotype: A much larger clone lies one base from this, so it may be a read error. The conserved final phenylalanine or tryptophan is absent from the CDR3, which likely points to a read error. The rearrangement joins TRBV2 to TRBJ2-7; tentatively, D is TRBD2 (6 bases). From germline, CDR1 is SNHLY and CDR2 FYNNEI. This CDR3 has 10 residues. V lost 8 bases and J 7 bases, leaving 9 bases between the germline ends. The CDR3 sequence is CASEGREQYL. CDR3 coding DNA: TGTGCCAGCGAGGGGAGGGAGCAGTACTTA.

This chain connects TRBV2 to TRBJ2-7; 9 bases match TRBD1. Per germline, CDR1 SNHLY and CDR2 FYNNEI. Losses at the gene ends were 8 bases for V and 2 bases for J; bases not matched to a gene: 7. This CDR3 is built from 14 residues. The CDR3 reads CASVWGTGTYEQYF. In nucleotides, the CDR3 is TGTGCCAGCGTCTGGGGGACAGGGACCTACGAGCAGTACTTC.

This chain links TRBV4-1 with TRBJ2-7; 7 bases map to TRBD1. CDR3 size: 14 residues. The junction had 4 bases not matched to a gene; V was cut back by 5 bases and J by 0 bases. Germline V CDR1 and CDR2: MGHRA, YSYEKL. The CDR3 nucleotides are TGCGCCAGCAGCGGACAGGAGCCCTCCTACGAGCAGTACTTC. Amino acids: CASSGQEPSYEQYF.

The chain is built from TRBV10-3 and TRBJ2-4; a possible D gene is TRBD2 (5 bases). V gave up 4 bases and J gave up 1 base, with 20 bases separating them. The CDR3 has 18 amino acids. Germline V lookup: CDR1 ENHRY, CDR2 SYGVKD. Written as DNA, the CDR3 is TGTGCCATCAGTGGTCCAGGACGACGGGATGGGGCCAAAAACATTCAGTACTTC. Translation: CAISGPGRRDGAKNIQYF.

On this clonotype itself: A much larger clone sits a single nucleotide away, making a read error possible. V is TRBV10-3 and J is TRBJ1-1; no reliable D call. This CDR3 is 11 amino acids long. Per germline, CDR1 ENHRY and CDR2 SYGVKD. V was trimmed by 6 bases and J by 4 bases, leaving 6 bases between them. The CDR3 bases are TGTGCCATCAGCGCTGGCACTGAAGCTTTCTTT. This encodes CAISAGTEAFF.

For this clonotype: Compared with germline, one end of the junction differs, possibly owing to a read error. The J gene is TRBJ2-1, the V gene TRBV12-3 or TRBV12-4, with TRBD1 matching 10 bases. CDR3 length: 13 amino acids. CDR3 in amino acids: CASSWDRGNVQFF. The CDR3 DNA is TGTGCCAGCAGCTGGGACAGGGGCAATGTGCAGTTCTTC.

This clonotype was counted at least ten times. The J gene is TRBJ2-7, the V gene TRBV7-6; D is possibly TRBD1 (6 bases). The germline V gene has CDR1 SGHVS and CDR2 FNYEAQ. V was pared by 5 bases and J by 0 bases, with 14 bases between. The length of the CDR3 is 15 residues. The CDR3 region is CASSADRSGSYEQYF. The CDR3 region has the DNA TGTGCCAGCAGCGCCGACAGGTCTGGCTCCTACGAGCAGTACTTC.

This clonotype came up many times. The chain carries TRBV28 and TRBJ2-1; D is undetermined. With 6 bases removed from V and 0 bases from J, the gap between germline ends came to 9 bases. The CDR3 has 14 residues. CDR1 is MDHEN and CDR2 is SYDVKM in the germline V gene. For the CDR3, the DNA is TGTGCCAGCAGCAACGGACGCTCCTACAATGAGCAGTTCTTC. As protein: CASSNGRSYNEQFF.

This clonotype showed up many times. V usage is TRBV7-9 and J usage is TRBJ2-3; D not resolved. The CDR3 is 15 residues long. Trimming removed 2 bases from V and 2 bases from J, with 11 bases in between. Germline loops: CDR1 SEHNR, CDR2 FQNEAQ (reference sequence). The CDR3 coding sequence is TGTGCCAGCAGCTTAATTCGTCGGCCCACAGATACGCAGTATTTT. Translation gives CASSLIRRPTDTQYF.

This clonotype was counted ten times or more. The rearrangement links TRBV12-3 or TRBV12-4 to TRBJ1-2; tentatively, D is TRBD1 (6 bases). The length of the CDR3 is 16 residues. The V end was cut by 5 bases, the J end by 6 bases, with 22 bases between. CDR3 bases: TGTGCCAGCAGTGAATGGGGTTCCGGGGGCATGGATGGCTACACCTTC. Encoded protein: CASSEWGSGGMDGYTF.

This clonotype occurred many times. The chain joins TRBV12-3 or TRBV12-4 to TRBJ1-2; a weak D match, TRBD1 (5 bases). Deletions cut 3 bases from V and 1 base from J, with 18 bases between. CDR3 length: 17 amino acids. CDR3 in DNA: TGTGCCAGCAGTTTGGGGGGAGATTGGATTTTTAACTATGGCTACACCTTC. Translating gives CASSLGGDWIFNYGYTF.

This rearrangement joins TRBV6-2 or TRBV6-3 to TRBJ2-7, with D perhaps TRBD2 (5 bases). CDR3 length: 19 amino acids. V was trimmed by 0 bases and J by 1 base, leaving 22 bases between them. CDR1 and CDR2 (germline): MNHEY, SVGEGT. The CDR3 protein is CASSYSIFSGNNPSYEQYF. In nucleotides, the CDR3 is TGTGCCAGCAGTTACTCGATTTTTTCGGGAAATAACCCATCCTACGAGCAGTACTTC.

The rearrangement uses TRBV7-9 and TRBJ1-1; D ambiguous. The germline CDR1 and CDR2 sequences are SEHNR and FQNEAQ (reference sequence). Trimming left V 7 bases short and J 4 bases short, with 13 bases between. There are 13 residues in the CDR3. The CDR3 bases are TGTGCCAGCAACGGACTTTTGAGCACTGAAGCTTTCTTT. This translates into CASNGLLSTEAFF.

This clonotype was seen many times. V and J are TRBV6-1 and TRBJ2-3; D is ambiguous. In germline, CDR1 is MNHNS, CDR2 SASEGT. Trimming took off 5 bases at V and 0 bases at J, with 12 bases between the two ends. The CDR3 length is 15 residues. CDR3 in amino acids: CASSPLKASTDTQYF. The CDR3 nucleotides are TGTGCCAGCAGTCCCTTAAAGGCTAGCACAGATACGCAGTATTTT.

At least ten counts were recorded for this clonotype. CDR3 sequence (DNA): TGTGCCAGCAGTTTGGGACAGGGCGCCTACAATGAGCAGTTCTTC. This translates into CASSLGQGAYNEQFF. The chain links TRBV7-6 to TRBJ2-1, with TRBD1 identical over 9 bases. The germline CDR1 and CDR2 sequences are SGHVS and FNYEAQ. Trimming at V came to 6 bases and at J to 2 bases, leaving 5 bases not matched to a gene. This CDR3 is 15 amino acids long.